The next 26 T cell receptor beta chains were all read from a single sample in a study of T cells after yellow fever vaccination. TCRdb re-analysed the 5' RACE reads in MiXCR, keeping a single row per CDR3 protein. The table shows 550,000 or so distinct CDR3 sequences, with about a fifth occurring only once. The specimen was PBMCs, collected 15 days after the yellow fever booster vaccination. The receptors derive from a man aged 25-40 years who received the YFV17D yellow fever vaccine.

The CDR3 DNA reads TGTGCCTGGAGGGAAAACAGGGGACCAACAACCTACGAGCAGTACTTC. Protein sequence: CAWRENRGPTTYEQYF. This chain links TRBV30 with TRBJ2-7; 7 positions match TRBD1. The length of the CDR3 is 16 residues. V lost 3 bases, J lost 2 bases, and 13 bases stayed unmatched. CDR1 GTSNPN and CDR2 SVGIG come from the germline V gene (reference sequence).

For the CDR3, the DNA is TGCGCCAGCAGCGGTAGCGGGAGGGTGGAAGATACGCAGTATTTT. This encodes CASSGSGRVEDTQYF. The chain joins TRBV5-1 to TRBJ2-3, with 11 positions matching TRBD2. CDR3 length equals 15 residues. The germline V gene has CDR1 SGHRS and CDR2 YFSETQ. Trimming removed 4 bases from V and 5 bases from J; junction bases left unmatched: 6.

Here the CDR3 reads CSVEGSAKNIQYF. In DNA, the CDR3 is TGCAGCGTTGAAGGCAGTGCCAAAAACATTCAGTACTTC. This chain links TRBV29-1 with TRBJ2-4; D gene ambiguous. In germline, CDR1 is SQVTM, CDR2 ANQGSEA. The CDR3 contains 13 residues. V lost 1 base to trimming and J lost 1 base, with 5 bases between them. Full variable domain (rest looked up from reference TRBV29-1 and TRBJ2-4): SAVISQKPSRDICQRGTSLTIQCQVDSQVTMMFWYRQQPGQSLTLIATANQGSEATYESGFVIDKFPISRPNLTFSTLTVSNMSPEDSSIYLCSVEGSAKNIQYFGAGTRLSVL.

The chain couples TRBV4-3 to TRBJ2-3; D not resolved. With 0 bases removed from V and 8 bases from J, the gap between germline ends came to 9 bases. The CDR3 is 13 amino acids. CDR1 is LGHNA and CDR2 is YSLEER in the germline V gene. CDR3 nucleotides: TGCGCCAGCAGCCAAGAATTTGTGGGTACGCAGTATTTT. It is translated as CASSQEFVGTQYF.

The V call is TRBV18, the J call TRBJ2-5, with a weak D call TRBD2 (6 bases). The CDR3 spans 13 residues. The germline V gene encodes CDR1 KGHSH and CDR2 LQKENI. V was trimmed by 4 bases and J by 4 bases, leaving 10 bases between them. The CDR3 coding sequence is TGTGCCAGCTCACGCGGGAACGGAGAGACCCAGTACTTC. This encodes CASSRGNGETQYF.

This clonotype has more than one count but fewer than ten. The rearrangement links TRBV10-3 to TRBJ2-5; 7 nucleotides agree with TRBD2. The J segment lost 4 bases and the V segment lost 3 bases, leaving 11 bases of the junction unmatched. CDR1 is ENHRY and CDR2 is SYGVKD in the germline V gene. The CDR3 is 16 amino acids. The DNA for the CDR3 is TGTGCCATCAGTGACCCCTCGACTAGCCGTGGAGAGACCCAGTACTTC. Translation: CAISDPSTSRGETQYF.

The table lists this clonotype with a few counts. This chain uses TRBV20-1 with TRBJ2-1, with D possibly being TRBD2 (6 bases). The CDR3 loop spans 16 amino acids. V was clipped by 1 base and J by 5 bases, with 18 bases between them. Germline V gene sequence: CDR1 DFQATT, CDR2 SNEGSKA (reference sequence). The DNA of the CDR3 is TGCAGTGCTAGAGCCGATTCTAGCGCCCACAACAATGAGCAGTTCTTC. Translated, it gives CSARADSSAHNNEQFF.

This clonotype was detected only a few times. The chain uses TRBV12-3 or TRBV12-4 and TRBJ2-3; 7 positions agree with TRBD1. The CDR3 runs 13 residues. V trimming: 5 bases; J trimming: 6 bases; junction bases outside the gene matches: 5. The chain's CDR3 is CASSQTGSDTQYF. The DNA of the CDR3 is TGTGCCAGCAGTCAGACAGGGAGTGATACGCAGTATTTT.

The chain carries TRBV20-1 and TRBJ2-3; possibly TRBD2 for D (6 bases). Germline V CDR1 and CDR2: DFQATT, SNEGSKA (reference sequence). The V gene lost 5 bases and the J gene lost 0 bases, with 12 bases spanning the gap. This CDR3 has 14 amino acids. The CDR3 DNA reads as TGCAGTGCTTCTGAAGCGGGTAGCACAGATACGCAGTATTTT. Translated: CSASEAGSTDTQYF.

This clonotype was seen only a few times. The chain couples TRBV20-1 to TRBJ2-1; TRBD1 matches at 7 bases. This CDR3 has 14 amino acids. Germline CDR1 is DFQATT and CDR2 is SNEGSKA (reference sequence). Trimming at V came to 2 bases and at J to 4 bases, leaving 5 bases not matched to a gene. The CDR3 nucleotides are TGCAGTGCTAGAAAGGGGACAGAATACAATGAGCAGTTCTTC. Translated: CSARKGTEYNEQFF.

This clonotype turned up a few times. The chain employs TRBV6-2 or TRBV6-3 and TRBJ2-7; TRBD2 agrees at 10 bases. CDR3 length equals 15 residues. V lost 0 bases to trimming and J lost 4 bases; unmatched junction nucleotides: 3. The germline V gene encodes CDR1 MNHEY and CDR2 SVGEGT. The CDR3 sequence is CASSYSPTSGYEQYF. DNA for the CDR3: TGTGCCAGCAGTTACTCACCGACTAGCGGGTACGAGCAGTACTTC.

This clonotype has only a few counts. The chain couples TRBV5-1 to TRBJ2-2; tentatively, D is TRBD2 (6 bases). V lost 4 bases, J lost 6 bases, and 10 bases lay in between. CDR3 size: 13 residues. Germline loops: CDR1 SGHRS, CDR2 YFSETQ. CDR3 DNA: TGCGCCAGCAGCCGCGGGACCCCCGGGGAGCTGTTTTTT. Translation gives CASSRGTPGELFF.

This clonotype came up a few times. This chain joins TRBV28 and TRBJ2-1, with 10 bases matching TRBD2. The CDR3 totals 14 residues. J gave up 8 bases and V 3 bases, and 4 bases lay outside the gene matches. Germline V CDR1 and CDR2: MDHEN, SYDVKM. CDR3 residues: CASSFKREGHEQFF. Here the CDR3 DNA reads TGTGCCAGCAGTTTCAAGCGGGAGGGCCATGAGCAGTTCTTC.

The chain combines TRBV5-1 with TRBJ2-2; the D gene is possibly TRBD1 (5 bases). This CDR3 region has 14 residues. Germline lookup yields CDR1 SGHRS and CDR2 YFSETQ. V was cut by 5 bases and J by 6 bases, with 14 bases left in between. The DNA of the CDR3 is TGCGCCAGCAGTTCTGACAGTGTTGCCGGGGAGCTGTTTTTT. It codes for CASSSDSVAGELFF.

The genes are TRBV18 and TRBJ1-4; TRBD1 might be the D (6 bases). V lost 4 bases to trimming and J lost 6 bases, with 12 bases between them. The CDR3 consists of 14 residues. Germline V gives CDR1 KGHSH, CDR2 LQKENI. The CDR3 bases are TGTGCCAGCTCACTGGGGGCCAATGATGAAAAACTGTTTTTT. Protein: CASSLGANDEKLFF.

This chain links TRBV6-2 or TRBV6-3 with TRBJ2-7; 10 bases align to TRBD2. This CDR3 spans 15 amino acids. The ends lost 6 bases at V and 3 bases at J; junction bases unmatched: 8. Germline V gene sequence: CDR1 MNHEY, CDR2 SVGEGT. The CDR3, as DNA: TGTGCCAGCAGCGGACTAGCGGAGCTAGGCTACGAGCAGTACTTC. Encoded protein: CASSGLAELGYEQYF.

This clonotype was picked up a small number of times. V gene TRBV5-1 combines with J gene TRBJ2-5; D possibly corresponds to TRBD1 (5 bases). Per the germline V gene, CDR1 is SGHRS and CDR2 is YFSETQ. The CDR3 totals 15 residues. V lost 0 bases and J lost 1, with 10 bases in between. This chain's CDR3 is CASSLGATVQETQYF. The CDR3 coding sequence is TGCGCCAGCAGCTTGGGCGCGACAGTCCAAGAGACCCAGTACTTC.

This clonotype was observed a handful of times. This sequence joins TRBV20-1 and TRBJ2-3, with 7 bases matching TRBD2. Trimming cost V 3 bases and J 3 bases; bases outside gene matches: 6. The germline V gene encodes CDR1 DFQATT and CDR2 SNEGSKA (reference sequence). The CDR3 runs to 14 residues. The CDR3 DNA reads TGCAGTGCTAGTGGCGGGAGTGGAACAGATACGCAGTATTTT. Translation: CSASGGSGTDTQYF.

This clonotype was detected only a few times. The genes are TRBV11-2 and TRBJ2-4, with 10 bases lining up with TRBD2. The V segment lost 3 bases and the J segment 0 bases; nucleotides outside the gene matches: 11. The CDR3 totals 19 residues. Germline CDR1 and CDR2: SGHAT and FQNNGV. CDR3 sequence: CASSFSSGGFPLAKNIQYF. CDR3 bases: TGTGCCAGCAGCTTTTCTAGCGGGGGTTTTCCGCTAGCCAAAAACATTCAGTACTTC. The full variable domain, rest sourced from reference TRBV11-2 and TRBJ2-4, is EAGVAQSPRYKIIEKRQSVAFWCNPISGHATLYWYQQILGQGPKLLIQFQNNGVVDDSQLPKDRFSAERLKGVDSTLKIQPAKLEDSAVYLCASSFSSGGFPLAKNIQYFGAGTRLSVL.

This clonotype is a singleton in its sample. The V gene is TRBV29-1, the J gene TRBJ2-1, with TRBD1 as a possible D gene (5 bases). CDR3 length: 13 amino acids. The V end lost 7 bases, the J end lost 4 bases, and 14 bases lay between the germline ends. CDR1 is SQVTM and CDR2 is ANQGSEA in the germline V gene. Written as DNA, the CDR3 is TGCAGCGAACAAGTACCAGGGTACAATGAGCAGTTCTTC. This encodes CSEQVPGYNEQFF.

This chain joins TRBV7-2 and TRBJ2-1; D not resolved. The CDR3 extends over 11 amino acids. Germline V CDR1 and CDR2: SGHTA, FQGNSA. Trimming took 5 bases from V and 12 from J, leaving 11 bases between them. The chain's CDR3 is CASSPSLGQFF. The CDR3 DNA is TGTGCCAGCAGCCCGTCCCTGGGGCAGTTCTTC.

CDR3 amino acids: CASSRGLAGYEQFF. CDR3 coding DNA: TGCGCCAGCAGCAGGGGACTAGCGGGATATGAGCAGTTCTTC. This chain connects TRBV5-1 to TRBJ2-1, with TRBD2 matching over 13 bases. V was pared by 4 bases and J by 8 bases, with 3 bases of the junction left unmatched. The CDR3 covers 14 residues. The germline CDR1 and CDR2 sequences are SGHRS and YFSETQ.

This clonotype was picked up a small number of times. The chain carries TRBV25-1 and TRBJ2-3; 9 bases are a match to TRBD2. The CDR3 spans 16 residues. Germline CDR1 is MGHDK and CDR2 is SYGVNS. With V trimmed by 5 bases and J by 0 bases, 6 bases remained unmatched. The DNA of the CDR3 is TGTGCCAGCAGTTCTTCTAGCGGGATGAGCACAGATACGCAGTATTTT. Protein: CASSSSSGMSTDTQYF. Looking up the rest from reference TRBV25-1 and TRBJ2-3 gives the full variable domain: EADIYQTPRYLVIGTGKKITLECSQTMGHDKMYWYQQDPGMELHLIHYSYGVNSTEKGDLSSESTVSRIRTEHFPLTLESARPSHTSQYLCASSSSSGMSTDTQYFGPGTRLTVL.

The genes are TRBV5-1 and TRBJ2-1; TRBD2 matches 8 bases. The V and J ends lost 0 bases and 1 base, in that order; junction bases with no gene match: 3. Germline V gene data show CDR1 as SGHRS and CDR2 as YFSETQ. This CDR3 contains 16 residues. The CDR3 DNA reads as TGCGCCAGCAGCTTGGACATAGCGGGATCCTACAATGAGCAGTTCTTC. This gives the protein CASSLDIAGSYNEQFF.

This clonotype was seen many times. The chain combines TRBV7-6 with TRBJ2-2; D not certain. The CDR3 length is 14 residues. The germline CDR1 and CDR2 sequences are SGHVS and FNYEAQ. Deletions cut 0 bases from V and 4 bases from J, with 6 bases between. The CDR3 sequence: CASSLAWSTGELFF. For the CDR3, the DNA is TGTGCCAGCAGCTTAGCGTGGTCCACCGGGGAGCTGTTTTTT.

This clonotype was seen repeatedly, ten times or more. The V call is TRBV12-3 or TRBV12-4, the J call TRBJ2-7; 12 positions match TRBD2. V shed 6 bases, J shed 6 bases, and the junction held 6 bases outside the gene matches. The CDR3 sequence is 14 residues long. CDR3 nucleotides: TGTGCCAGCAGCTCCCTAGCGGGAGGGCTCGAGCAGTACTTC. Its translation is CASSSLAGGLEQYF.